This entry lists 16 T cell receptor beta chains sequenced from one sample in a study of blood T cell repertoires in COVID-19. Sequencing used immunoSEQ multiplex PCR; TCRdb keeps in-frame clones, though not all of them. The repertoire holds some 220,000 clones, with approximately 80% as singletons. The sequenced material came from peripheral blood. Receptors originate from a human donor in a cohort sampled during active COVID-19.

The V gene is TRBV19, the J gene TRBJ2-5; TRBD2 matches at 7 bases. Germline lookup yields CDR1 LNHDA and CDR2 SQIVND (reference sequence). The CDR3 consists of 15 residues. The V segment lost 3 bases and the J segment 7 bases; nucleotides outside the gene matches: 11. CDR3 sequence: CASSIGGRARRTQYF. The DNA of the CDR3 is TGTGCCAGTAGTATCGGGGGGAGGGCAAGACGGACCCAGTACTTC.

The rearrangement links TRBV27 to TRBJ1-6, with 11 nucleotides matching TRBD1. V dropped 4 bases and J dropped 6; count of bases not matched to a gene: 2. This CDR3 comprises 15 residues. Germline values: CDR1 MNHEY, CDR2 SMNVEV (reference sequence). CDR3 region: CASSSGTGGNSPLHF. Here the CDR3 DNA reads TGTGCCAGCAGTTCCGGGACAGGGGGTAATTCACCCCTCCACTTT.

The sample holds a few counts of this clone. V and J are TRBV27 and TRBJ1-1, with TRBD1 as a possible D gene (5 bases). The CDR3 contains 13 residues. CDR1 is MNHEY, CDR2 SMNVEV, per germline (reference sequence). Trimming took off 4 bases at V and 5 bases at J, with 11 bases between the two ends. CDR3: CASSYGARTEAFF. The CDR3 bases are TGTGCCAGCAGTTATGGGGCGCGAACTGAAGCTTTCTTT.

This clone was seen a handful of times. The chain is built from TRBV2 and TRBJ1-1, with D possibly TRBD1 on 6 matching bases. This CDR3 has 13 residues. Deletions cut 4 bases from V and 4 bases from J, with 10 bases between. Germline V CDR1 and CDR2: SNHLY, FYNNEI. The CDR3 bases are TGTGCCAGCAGTGTAGGGGGATCCACTGAAGCTTTCTTT. This translates into CASSVGGSTEAFF.

The chain carries TRBV4-1 and TRBJ2-1; TRBD2 is a possible D gene (5 bases). The germline CDR1 and CDR2 sequences are MGHRA and YSYEKL. Trimming took 3 bases from V and 7 from J, leaving 16 bases between them. This CDR3 has 15 amino acids. CDR3 bases: TGCGCCAGCAGCCAGCACACCCCGCCGGGGAATGAGCAGTTCTTC. Amino acid sequence: CASSQHTPPGNEQFF.

The CDR3 loop reads CAYRSAGANVLTF. CDR3 bases: TGTGCCTACAGGTCGGCTGGGGCCAACGTCCTGACTTTC. This sequence joins TRBV28 and TRBJ2-6; possibly TRBD1 for D (5 bases). Germline V gene sequence: CDR1 MDHEN, CDR2 SYDVKM. CDR3 length: 13 amino acids. Trimming shortened V by 11 bases and J by 2 bases, and 10 bases separated the two germline ends.

The CDR3 DNA reads TGTGCCAGCTCAGTGACAGACACTAGCACAGATACGCAGTATTTT. It codes for CASSVTDTSTDTQYF. The chain couples TRBV18 to TRBJ2-3; D perhaps matches TRBD1 (5 bases). CDR1 is KGHSH, CDR2 LQKENI, per germline. The V and J ends lost 5 bases and 0 bases respectively, with 12 bases between them. The CDR3 consists of 15 residues.

The chain recombines TRBV6-5 with TRBJ2-2; 7 bases line up with TRBD2. The CDR3 is 15 residues long. V lost 5 bases to trimming and J lost 0 bases; unmatched junction nucleotides: 3. Germline V gene sequence: CDR1 MNHEY, CDR2 SVGAGI. CDR3 sequence (DNA): TGTGCCAGCAGTCGGGACTACTCGAACACCGGGGAGCTGTTTTTT. This encodes CASSRDYSNTGELFF.

As for this clone: A junction boundary mismatches the germline segment, possibly from a read error. The rearrangement links TRBV7-7 to TRBJ2-1; 9 nucleotides match TRBD2. This CDR3 has 14 residues. CDR1 and CDR2 from the germline V gene are SSHAT and FNYEAQ (reference sequence). CDR3 sequence reads: CASSLSSGETEQFF. CDR3 DNA: TGTGCTAGCAGCTTATCTAGCGGGGAAACGGAGCAGTTCTTC.

This clone was observed once. This chain joins TRBV6-2 or TRBV6-3 and TRBJ2-7; D unclear. V was shortened by 6 bases and J by 4 bases, with 10 bases between the two germline ends. The CDR3 consists of 12 residues. The germline gives CDR1 MNHEY, CDR2 SVGEGT. The CDR3 protein is CASSPSRYEQYF. DNA for the CDR3: TGTGCCAGCAGCCCTTCTAGATACGAGCAGTACTTC.

The chain couples TRBV28 to TRBJ2-7; possibly TRBD2 for D (6 bases). CDR3 size: 16 residues. Per the germline V gene, CDR1 is MDHEN and CDR2 is SYDVKM. Trimming shortened V by 4 bases and J by 1 base, and 17 bases separated the two germline ends. The CDR3 DNA reads as TGTGCCAGCAGTTCCCCTCCCCTGGGGACTTCCTACGAGCAGTACTTC. Translated: CASSSPPLGTSYEQYF.

This clone was detected ten times or more. In nucleotides, the CDR3 is TGCGCCAGCAGCCAAGACGGAGCGGGAGTTAGCACAGATACGCAGTATTTT. It translates to CASSQDGAGVSTDTQYF. The genes are TRBV4-1 and TRBJ2-3; 8 bases agree with TRBD2. The J segment lost 0 bases and the V segment lost 0 bases, leaving 5 bases of the junction unmatched. This CDR3 has 17 amino acids. Germline V gene lookup returns CDR1 MGHRA and CDR2 YSYEKL.

The chain is built from TRBV18 and TRBJ1-4; D is undetermined. The CDR3 is 16 amino acids. V was shortened by 3 bases and J by 0 bases, with 11 bases between the two germline ends. Per the germline V gene, CDR1 is KGHSH and CDR2 is LQKENI. Here the CDR3 reads CASSPRFEPTNEKLFF. The CDR3, as DNA: TGTGCCAGCTCACCGAGGTTTGAACCAACTAATGAAAAACTGTTTTTT.

The rearrangement joins TRBV28 to TRBJ2-6; possible D gene TRBD2, 6 bases. V shed 4 bases and J shed 4 bases, with 17 bases lying between them. The germline CDR1 and CDR2 sequences are MDHEN and SYDVKM. The CDR3 has 17 amino acids. CDR3 loop: CASSSGVSAWGANVLTF. The CDR3 DNA follows: TGTGCCAGCAGTTCGGGGGTCTCCGCTTGGGGGGCCAACGTCCTGACTTTC.

The genes are TRBV28 and TRBJ2-7; 7 positions agree with TRBD2. The CDR3 contains 16 residues. J gave up 0 bases and V 7 bases, and 12 bases lay outside the gene matches. Per germline, CDR1 MDHEN and CDR2 SYDVKM. CDR3 region: CASTVVGGGSSYEQYF. The DNA for the CDR3 is TGTGCCAGCACCGTCGTGGGGGGGGGTTCCTCCTACGAGCAGTACTTC.

The rearrangement uses TRBV7-2 and TRBJ2-1; D unresolved. Trimming shortened V by 2 bases and J by 8 bases, and 13 bases separated the two germline ends. This CDR3 has 14 residues. Germline V gene lookup returns CDR1 SGHTA and CDR2 FQGNSA. CDR3 loop: CASSLSMAGYEQFF. Written as DNA, the CDR3 is TGTGCCAGCAGCTTATCGATGGCCGGGTATGAGCAGTTCTTC.